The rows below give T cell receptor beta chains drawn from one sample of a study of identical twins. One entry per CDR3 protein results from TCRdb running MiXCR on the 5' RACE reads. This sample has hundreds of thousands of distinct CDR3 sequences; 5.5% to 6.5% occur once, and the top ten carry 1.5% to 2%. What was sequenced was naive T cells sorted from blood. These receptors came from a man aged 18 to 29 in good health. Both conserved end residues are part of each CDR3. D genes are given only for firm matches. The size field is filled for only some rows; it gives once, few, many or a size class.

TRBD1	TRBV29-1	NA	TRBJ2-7	TGCAGCGTTCGCCGTTTTACAGGGGGCGACTCCTACGAGCAGTACTTC	CSVRRFTGGDSYEQYF
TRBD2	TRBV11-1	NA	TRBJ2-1	TGTGCCAGCAGCTTGGGACTAGCGGGAGGAACGGGATACAATGAGCAGTTCTTC	CASSLGLAGGTGYNEQFF
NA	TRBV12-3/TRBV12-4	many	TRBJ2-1	TGTGCCAGCAGGGATCGGGGGTCCCATGAGCAGTTCTTC	CASRDRGSHEQFF
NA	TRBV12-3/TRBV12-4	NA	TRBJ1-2	TGTGCCAGCGGATCAGGGTATGGCTACACCTTC	CASGSGYGYTF
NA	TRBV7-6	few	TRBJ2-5	TGTGCCAGCAGCTTCTCCCTCCCCACTAGCGGAGGGGGCGAGAACCAGTACTTC	CASSFSLPTSGGGENQYF
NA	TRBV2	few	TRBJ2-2	TGTGCCAGCAGCGACTCTACCGCGAACACCGGGGAGCTGTTTTTT	CASSDSTANTGELFF
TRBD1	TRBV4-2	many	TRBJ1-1	TGTGCCAGCAGCCAAAACAGGGGGCTGGTAACTGAAGCTTTCTTT	CASSQNRGLVTEAFF
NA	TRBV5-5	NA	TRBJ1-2	TGTGCCAGCAGCCGATACGACATCCCCTCCACCTTC	CASSRYDIPSTF
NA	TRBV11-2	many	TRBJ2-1	TGTGCCAGCAGCAGTATTTACAATGAGCAGTTCTTC	CASSSIYNEQFF
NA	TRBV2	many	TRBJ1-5	TGTGCCAGCACGAGTTTCAACGGAGACAATCAGCCCCAGCATTTT	CASTSFNGDNQPQHF
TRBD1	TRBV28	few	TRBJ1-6	TGTGCCAGCAGTTTATGGATGGGACAGGGGGCGAGGGATTCACCCCTCCACTTT	CASSLWMGQGARDSPLHF
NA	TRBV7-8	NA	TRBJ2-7	TGTGCCAGCAGCCAAGACCCACCTTGGGAGCAGTACTTC	CASSQDPPWEQYF
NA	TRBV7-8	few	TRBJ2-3	TGTGCCAGCAGCCACTCGGGACTTCGGAAAAATACGCAGTATTTT	CASSHSGLRKNTQYF
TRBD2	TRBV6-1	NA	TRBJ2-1	TGTGCCAGCAGTCCCGGGACTAGCGGGGAGAACTACAATGAGCAGTTCTTC	CASSPGTSGENYNEQFF
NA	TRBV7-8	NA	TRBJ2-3	TGTGCCAGCAGCCCTCACGGACCTAGCACAGATACGCAGTATTTT	CASSPHGPSTDTQYF
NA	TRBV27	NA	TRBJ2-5	TGTGCCAGCAGACTTTTTGGGGAGACCCAGTACTTC	CASRLFGETQYF
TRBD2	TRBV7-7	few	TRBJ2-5	TGTGCCAGCAGCCCCGATCCCGGGACTACCCCAGAGACCCAGTACTTC	CASSPDPGTTPETQYF
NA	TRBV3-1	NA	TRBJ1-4	TGTGCCAGCAGCCAAGATTTCCGGGAGACTAATGAAAAACTGTTTTTT	CASSQDFRETNEKLFF